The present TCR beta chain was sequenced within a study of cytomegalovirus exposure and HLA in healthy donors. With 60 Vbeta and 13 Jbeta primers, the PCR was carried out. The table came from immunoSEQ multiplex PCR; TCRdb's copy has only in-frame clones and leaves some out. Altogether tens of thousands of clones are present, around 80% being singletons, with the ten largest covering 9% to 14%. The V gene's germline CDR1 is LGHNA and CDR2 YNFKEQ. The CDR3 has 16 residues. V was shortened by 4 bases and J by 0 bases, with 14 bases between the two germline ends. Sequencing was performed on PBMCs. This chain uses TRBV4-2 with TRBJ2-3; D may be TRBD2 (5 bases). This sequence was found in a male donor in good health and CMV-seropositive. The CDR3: CASSPLEGSSTDTQYF. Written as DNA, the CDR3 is TGTGCCAGCAGCCCTCTCGAGGGATCTAGCACAGATACGCAGTATTTT.